The 24 T cell receptor beta chains listed next were all sequenced from one sample in a study of blood T cells in healthy people across ages. A second PCR, run for roughly 7 to 12 cycles, used a sample-barcoded 5' primer plus a J-beta primer mix. Each CDR3 protein is one row after TCRdb ran MiXCR on the 5' RACE reads. This sample has over 1,500,000 distinct CDR3 sequences, with around half found just once. Input material: blood. The receptors were gathered from a woman aged 40 to 50 in good health.

The rearrangement links TRBV7-8 to TRBJ1-5; 7 bases are a match to TRBD1. Trimming removed 1 base from V and 6 bases from J; junction bases left unmatched: 3. Germline CDR1 and CDR2: SGHVS and FQNEAQ. The CDR3 extends over 14 amino acids. Written as DNA, the CDR3 is TGTGCCAGCAGCTTAGGGACAGGCCCTCAGCCCCAGCATTTT. Translated: CASSLGTGPQPQHF.

This chain connects TRBV24-1 to TRBJ2-3, with D maybe TRBD2 (5 bases). Trimming pared 3 bases from V and 5 bases from J, leaving 17 bases between. CDR3 length: 16 amino acids. Germline assignment: CDR1 KGHDR and CDR2 SFDVKD. CDR3 amino acids: CATSDGSSRGIDTQYF. CDR3 DNA sequence: TGTGCCACCAGTGATGGGTCTAGCCGGGGTATAGATACGCAGTATTTT.

Of note for this clonotype: The junction shows a germline mismatch at one end, possibly a read error. V usage is TRBV4-2 and J usage is TRBJ1-6; D possibly corresponds to TRBD1 (6 bases). The CDR3 is 16 amino acids. Germline V lookup: CDR1 LGHNA, CDR2 YNFKEQ. CDR3 sequence reads: CASSQERQGRHSPPHF. The CDR3 DNA reads as TGTGCCAGCAGCCAGGAACGTCAGGGGAGGCATTCACCCCCCCACTTT.

This sequence joins TRBV4-1 and TRBJ2-5, with 10 bases matching TRBD1. Germline V CDR1 and CDR2: MGHRA, YSYEKL. This CDR3 has 16 amino acids. The V segment lost 2 bases and the J segment 5 bases; nucleotides outside the gene matches: 8. The CDR3 reads CASSQTGQGVMETQYF. Written as DNA, the CDR3 is TGCGCCAGCAGCCAAACAGGACAGGGGGTTATGGAGACCCAGTACTTC.

This clonotype was seen only a few times. The chain recombines TRBV5-1 with TRBJ2-1, with D uncertain. The germline gives CDR1 SGHRS, CDR2 YFSETQ. CDR3 length equals 18 residues. Trimming removed 0 bases from V and 4 bases from J, with 20 bases in between. The CDR3 spells CASSLATWSDRRYNEQFF. CDR3 coding DNA: TGCGCCAGCAGCTTGGCCACTTGGTCTGATCGTCGGTACAATGAGCAGTTCTTC.

The V and J genes are TRBV7-9 and TRBJ1-6, with 10 nucleotides matching TRBD1. This CDR3 spans 15 amino acids. The germline CDR1 and CDR2 sequences are SEHNR and FQNEAQ (reference sequence). V trimming: 5 bases; J trimming: 11 bases; junction bases outside the gene matches: 9. The CDR3 coding sequence is TGTGCCAGCAGCCTCAGGACAGGGGGTATGGCACCCCTCCACTTT. Translated: CASSLRTGGMAPLHF.

This clonotype has more than one count but fewer than ten. V is TRBV4-2 and J is TRBJ1-1; TRBD1 matches 8 bases. Unmatched junction bases numbered 4, after V lost 1 base and J lost 3 bases. The CDR3 contains 15 residues. Germline V CDR1 and CDR2: LGHNA, YNFKEQ. In DNA, the CDR3 is TGTGCCAGCAGCCAAGCCGGGACAGGATACACTGAAGCTTTCTTT. Protein product: CASSQAGTGYTEAFF.

The chain is built from TRBV20-1 and TRBJ2-5; the D gene is possibly TRBD1 (5 bases). The J call is uncertain, as TRBJ2-7 better fits the DNA end. Per germline, CDR1 DFQATT and CDR2 SNEGSKA (reference sequence). The CDR3 is made up of 12 amino acids. This CDR3 is CSARDDSYEQYF. DNA of the CDR3: TGCAGCGCGCGAGACGACAGCTACGAGCAGTACTTC.

This chain joins TRBV7-2 and TRBJ2-7; D not resolved. Germline CDR1 and CDR2: SGHTA and FQGNSA. The CDR3 extends over 13 amino acids. V dropped 5 bases and J dropped 2 bases, with 10 bases sitting between them. The CDR3 reads CASSPRLTYEQYF. The CDR3 DNA is TGTGCCAGCAGCCCACGGCTGACCTACGAGCAGTACTTC.

Only a few counts were recorded for this clonotype. This chain uses TRBV6-6 with TRBJ2-4, with a weak D call TRBD2 (5 bases). The V end lost 0 bases, the J end lost 2 bases, and 14 bases lay between the germline ends. Germline-derived CDR1 and CDR2 are MNHNY and SVGAGI (reference sequence). CDR3 size: 17 residues. CDR3 DNA: TGTGCCAGCAGTTACTCACCAGCGGATTCATCCAAAAACATTCAGTACTTC. Protein: CASSYSPADSSKNIQYF.

The chain couples TRBV20-1 to TRBJ1-2; TRBD1 agrees at 9 bases. The ends lost 3 bases at V and 13 bases at J; junction bases unmatched: 6. The CDR3 contains 11 residues. The germline V gene has CDR1 DFQATT and CDR2 SNEGSKA (reference sequence). CDR3 in amino acids: CSARDTGGGTF. The CDR3, as DNA: TGCAGTGCTAGGGATACAGGGGGCGGCACCTTC.

Here the CDR3 reads CASSSGQGFVDTQYF. CDR3 sequence (DNA): TGTGCCAGCAGCTCGGGACAGGGGTTCGTGGATACGCAGTATTTT. This chain connects TRBV7-3 to TRBJ2-3, with 10 bases identical to TRBD1. CDR1 is SGHTA and CDR2 is FQGTGA in the germline V gene. The CDR3 sequence is 15 residues long. J lost 6 bases, V lost 4 bases, and 7 bases had no gene match.

V is TRBV28 and J is TRBJ2-1; possibly TRBD1 for D (6 bases). CDR3 size: 13 residues. The germline V gene encodes CDR1 MDHEN and CDR2 SYDVKM. Trimming removed 7 bases at V and 8 bases at J, with 15 bases between. The CDR3 DNA reads as TGTGCCAGCACCACGGGACATCGACATGAGCAGTTCTTC. This translates into CASTTGHRHEQFF.

The chain joins TRBV28 to TRBJ2-7; 9 nucleotides line up with TRBD1. The CDR3 has 15 amino acids. Trimming cost V 6 bases and J 3 bases; bases outside gene matches: 9. CDR1 is MDHEN, CDR2 SYDVKM, per germline. CDR3 protein: CASRGTTGQGYEQYF. CDR3 in DNA: TGTGCCAGCAGGGGGACTACGGGACAGGGCTACGAGCAGTACTTC.

This clonotype came up once. This chain uses TRBV10-3 with TRBJ1-4, with a possible D match to TRBD1 (5 bases). The CDR3 length is 16 residues. Trimming stripped 0 bases from V and 2 bases from J, with 10 bases between. Germline CDR1 reads ENHRY; CDR2 reads SYGVKD. CDR3 DNA sequence: TGTGCCATCAGTGAGTCAATGGGGGTCACTAATGAAAAACTGTTTTTT. It is translated as CAISESMGVTNEKLFF.

The genes are TRBV6-1 and TRBJ1-2, with 9 bases fitting TRBD1. This CDR3 comprises 14 residues. V dropped 7 bases and J dropped 5; count of bases not matched to a gene: 8. The germline CDR1 and CDR2 sequences are MNHNS and SASEGT. The CDR3 sequence is CASTKRDREYGYTF. For the CDR3, the DNA is TGTGCCAGCACCAAGCGGGACAGGGAGTATGGCTACACCTTC.

The chain uses TRBV7-2 and TRBJ2-1; a weak D match, TRBD2 (6 bases). Germline V CDR1 and CDR2: SGHTA, FQGNSA. The ends were cut back, 4 bases at V and 5 bases at J, with 18 bases in the middle. This CDR3 contains 16 residues. CDR3 in amino acids: CASSSNLARAHNEQFF. CDR3 nucleotide sequence: TGTGCCAGCAGCTCGAATCTAGCGCGTGCCCACAATGAGCAGTTCTTC.

This rearrangement joins TRBV12-3 or TRBV12-4 to TRBJ2-3; D remains unclear. CDR3 size: 14 residues. The V end lost 1 base, the J end lost 2 bases, and 7 bases lay between the germline ends. CDR3 DNA sequence: TGTGCCAGCAGTTTAGGACCTATCACAGATACGCAGTATTTT. As protein: CASSLGPITDTQYF.

The rearrangement links TRBV5-6 to TRBJ2-7, with D perhaps matching TRBD1 or TRBD2 (6 bases each). Trimming removed 4 bases at V and 7 bases at J, with 18 bases between. The CDR3 extends over 14 amino acids. From germline, CDR1 is SGHDT and CDR2 YYEEEE. The CDR3 protein is CASSPRGLWREQYF. The DNA for the CDR3 is TGTGCCAGCAGCCCTCGGGGGCTTTGGCGAGAGCAGTACTTC.

About this clonotype itself: Germline is not matched at one junction end, which may reflect a read error. The rearrangement joins TRBV6-5 to TRBJ2-7, with 8 bases lining up with TRBD1. The DNA end is more similar to TRBJ2-5, so the J call may be wrong. This CDR3 has 15 residues. Germline-derived CDR1 and CDR2 are MNHEY and SVGAGI. CDR3 amino acids: CTSRPQGAGDGTQYF. The CDR3 nucleotides are TGTACCAGCAGACCCCAGGGGGCAGGGGACGGGACCCAGTACTTC.

The V gene is TRBV28, the J gene TRBJ2-5, with TRBD2 matching over 9 bases. This CDR3 contains 16 residues. From germline, CDR1 is MDHEN and CDR2 SYDVKM. The trim removed 4 bases at V and 2 bases at J, leaving 8 bases unmatched. DNA for the CDR3: TGTGCCAGCAGTTCCCCGGCTAGCGGGAAACAAGAGACCCAGTACTTC. It codes for CASSSPASGKQETQYF.

The CDR3 protein is CASSRDPVAGQYF. The CDR3 nucleotides read TGTGCCAGCAGCCGCGATCCCGTGGCTGGGCAGTACTTC. V usage is TRBV3-1 and J usage is TRBJ2-4; D unclear. Germline loops: CDR1 LGHDT, CDR2 YNNKEL (reference sequence). Trimming stripped 4 bases from V and 13 bases from J, with 17 bases between. The CDR3 runs 13 residues.

This clonotype was observed a few times. The rearrangement links TRBV6-5 to TRBJ2-7; 8 bases are shared with TRBD1. The V gene end was trimmed by 3 bases and the J gene end by 3 bases; junction bases not matched to a gene: 4. Germline V gene sequence: CDR1 MNHEY, CDR2 SVGAGI. The CDR3 has 14 residues. The CDR3 protein is CASSYAQGVYEQYF. The CDR3 coding sequence is TGTGCCAGCAGTTATGCACAGGGGGTCTACGAGCAGTACTTC.

Only a few counts were recorded for this clonotype. The chain uses TRBV6-2 or TRBV6-3 and TRBJ2-1, with TRBD2 matching over 7 bases. This CDR3 has 12 residues. J lost 13 bases, V lost 2 bases, and 5 bases had no gene match. Per the germline V gene, CDR1 is MNHEY and CDR2 is SVGEGT. This CDR3 reads CASSYVGGSQFF. In DNA, the CDR3 is TGTGCCAGCAGTTACGTGGGGGGGAGTCAGTTCTTC.